Each of the 13 T cell receptor beta chains below was sequenced from the same sample in a study of blood T cell repertoires in COVID-19. The data were produced by immunoSEQ multiplex PCR, yet TCRdb's version contains in-frame clones alone and is incomplete. The sample lists about 63,000 clones, about 82% occurring once. Sequenced sample: PBMCs or T cells enriched from blood (not recorded which). The receptors come from a woman aged 40 to 50 with acute COVID-19.

The chain employs TRBV5-1 and TRBJ2-5; the match to TRBD2 covers 9 bases. V lost 0 bases, J lost 4 bases, and 16 bases stayed unmatched. Per germline, CDR1 SGHRS and CDR2 YFSETQ. There are 19 residues in the CDR3. The CDR3 coding sequence is TGCGCCAGCAGCTTGGGGGTCTTTAGCGGGAGTGAATGGGGAGAGACCCAGTACTTC. It codes for CASSLGVFSGSEWGETQYF.

The V and J genes are TRBV19 and TRBJ2-1, with a possible D match to TRBD1 (6 bases). CDR3 length equals 15 residues. V lost 2 bases and J 2 bases, leaving 10 bases between the germline ends. CDR1 and CDR2 (germline): LNHDA, SQIVND (reference sequence). The CDR3 protein is CASSIRQEPYNEQFF. DNA for the CDR3: TGTGCCAGTAGTATACGACAGGAGCCCTACAATGAGCAGTTCTTC.

The rearrangement joins TRBV13 to TRBJ1-1; D ambiguous. CDR3 size: 14 residues. The V end was cut by 5 bases, the J end by 1 base, with 11 bases between. The germline gives CDR1 PRHDT, CDR2 FYEKMQ (reference sequence). CDR3 DNA: TGTGCCAGCAGCCTCTTTGTTTCGAACACTGAAGCTTTCTTT. Amino acid sequence: CASSLFVSNTEAFF.

V is TRBV28 and J is TRBJ1-5, with 9 bases lining up with TRBD1. The V segment lost 5 bases and the J segment 9 bases; nucleotides outside the gene matches: 11. The germline gives CDR1 MDHEN, CDR2 SYDVKM. The CDR3 sequence is 15 residues long. For the CDR3, the DNA is TGTGCCAGCAGTGATGACAGGGGGATCACAGGGCCCCAGCATTTT. This encodes CASSDDRGITGPQHF. Based on the CDR3 plus reference TRBV28 and TRBJ1-5, the full variable domain is DVKVTQSSRYLVKRTGEKVFLECVQDMDHENMFWYRQDPGLGLRLIYFSYDVKMKEKGDIPEGYSVSREKKERFSLILESASTNQTSMYLCASSDDRGITGPQHFGDGTRLSIL.

J is TRBJ2-5 and V is TRBV6-6; 12 bases are a match to TRBD2. The germline V gene has CDR1 MNHNY and CDR2 SVGAGI (reference sequence). Trimming took 7 bases from V and 1 from J; bases not matched to a gene: 7. The CDR3 is 16 amino acids. The CDR3 DNA sequence: TGTGCCAGCAATCGCGGACTAGCGGGGTCCCAAGAGACCCAGTACTTC. Residues: CASNRGLAGSQETQYF.

This clone was seen just once. This chain connects TRBV24-1 to TRBJ1-5, with a possible D match to TRBD1 (6 bases). The CDR3 is 16 amino acids. Germline lookup yields CDR1 KGHDR and CDR2 SFDVKD. V was shortened by 3 bases and J by 4 bases, with 15 bases between the two germline ends. CDR3 loop: CATSDRTGTNNQPQHF. The DNA of the CDR3 is TGTGCCACCAGTGATCGTACAGGGACCAATAATCAGCCCCAGCATTTT.

The chain is built from TRBV12-3 or TRBV12-4 and TRBJ1-6, with TRBD1 identical over 7 bases. The CDR3 runs 13 residues. With 6 bases clipped from V and 10 bases from J, the junction kept 6 bases outside the gene matches. Here the CDR3 DNA reads TGTGCCAGCAGGACAGGGATCGGGTCACCCCTCCACTTT. Its translation is CASRTGIGSPLHF.

V gene TRBV7-3 combines with J gene TRBJ2-1; D is ambiguous. CDR3 size: 15 residues. Trimming pared 2 bases from V and 5 bases from J, leaving 13 bases between. Germline CDR1 and CDR2: SGHTA and FQGTGA. CDR3 in amino acids: CASSLAPAGHNEQFF. DNA of the CDR3: TGTGCCAGCAGCTTAGCGCCAGCAGGTCACAATGAGCAGTTCTTC.

This sequence joins TRBV27 and TRBJ2-2; maybe TRBD2 (6 bases). In germline, CDR1 is MNHEY, CDR2 SMNVEV (reference sequence). The CDR3 is 19 amino acids. Trimming pared 3 bases from V and 2 bases from J, leaving 22 bases between. The CDR3 sequence is CASSFGSLLSGDNTGELFF. In nucleotides, the CDR3 is TGTGCCAGCAGTTTCGGCTCCCTTCTTAGCGGAGATAACACCGGGGAGCTGTTTTTT.

This clone was detected a few times. The chain uses TRBV19 and TRBJ1-2, with 7 bases identical to TRBD1. The CDR3 spans 14 residues. V lost 6 bases and J lost 4; bases outside the gene matches: 8. CDR1 is LNHDA and CDR2 is SQIVND in the germline V gene (reference sequence). CDR3 amino acids: CASSVDQGVYGYTF. The CDR3 DNA reads TGTGCCAGTAGCGTCGACCAGGGGGTCTATGGCTACACCTTC.

This chain uses TRBV7-9 with TRBJ2-3; 10 positions match TRBD2. Germline CDR1 reads SEHNR; CDR2 reads FQNEAQ (reference sequence). The CDR3 is 16 amino acids. Trimming took 5 bases from V and 4 from J; bases not matched to a gene: 9. This chain's CDR3 is CASSTAASGGSDTQYF. CDR3 DNA: TGTGCCAGCAGCACAGCGGCTAGCGGGGGTTCAGATACGCAGTATTTT.

This clone was seen a handful of times. This chain connects TRBV6-5 to TRBJ2-7, with D perhaps TRBD1 (5 bases). Germline CDR1 and CDR2: MNHEY and SVGAGI. The CDR3 sequence is 12 residues long. Between the trimmed V and J ends, which lost 5 bases and 7 bases, there was a span of 12 bases. This CDR3 is CASSPQGREQYF. CDR3 in DNA: TGTGCCAGCAGTCCGCAGGGTAGGGAGCAGTACTTC.

The chain has TRBV28 and TRBJ1-4; D perhaps matches TRBD1 (5 bases). The CDR3 runs 15 residues. From germline, CDR1 is MDHEN and CDR2 SYDVKM. V lost 5 bases and J 8 bases, leaving 18 bases between the germline ends. CDR3 amino acids: CASSPTGGVWEKLFF. The CDR3 region has the DNA TGTGCCAGCAGTCCCACCGGGGGGGTGTGGGAAAAACTGTTTTTT. The complete variable domain, with remaining parts taken from reference TRBV28 and TRBJ1-4, reads DVKVTQSSRYLVKRTGEKVFLECVQDMDHENMFWYRQDPGLGLRLIYFSYDVKMKEKGDIPEGYSVSREKKERFSLILESASTNQTSMYLCASSPTGGVWEKLFFGSGTQLSVL.